This T cell receptor beta chain is from a study of blood T cell repertoires in COVID-19. Cohorts were based on clinical histories the participants reported. Methods used by the authors: How many nucleated cells were present was estimated from reference gene primer amplification. Only in-frame clones appear in the TCRdb table, and some are missing; sequencing was by immunoSEQ multiplex PCR. V and J calls and clone size come straight from that table; D and trimming were deduced from the DNA. The data contain 300,000 to 400,000 clones, roughly 88% of them singletons. Germline loops: CDR1 PRHDT, CDR2 FYEKMQ (reference sequence). The CDR3 is made up of 14 amino acids. Losses at the gene ends were 8 bases for V and 5 bases for J; bases not matched to a gene: 7.

The chain links TRBV13 to TRBJ2-1, with 9 positions matching TRBD2. The TCR originated in a woman aged 25 to 39 with acute COVID-19. Sequenced input: PBMCs or T cells enriched from blood (not recorded which). The CDR3 reads CASSAGGSNNEQFF. The CDR3 bases are TGTGCCAGCTCCGCGGGGGGGTCCAACAATGAGCAGTTCTTC.